One sample yielded the 9 T cell receptor beta chains listed below, sequenced in a study of CD8 T cells in ankylosing spondylitis. TCRdb re-called the 5' RACE reads through MiXCR, storing one row per CDR3 protein. The table includes about 340,000 distinct CDR3 sequences, 7.5% to 9% detected once. Whole-study findings and limits: What appeared characteristic of ankylosing spondylitis blood was a TCR beta motif of about eight highly homologous variants.

Antigen specificity for these receptors is unknown. Sequencing input: blood, either unsorted or a sorted T cell fraction (not recorded which). The receptors derive from a male donor with ankylosing spondylitis.

The CDR3 DNA follows: TGCGCCAGCAGCGTAGGGACAGCCGCTCACTACGAGCAGTACTTC. Protein: CASSVGTAAHYEQYF. The chain recombines TRBV5-1 with TRBJ2-7; TRBD1 aligns across 7 bases. Trimming removed 4 bases from V and 3 bases from J; junction bases left unmatched: 10. Germline V gives CDR1 SGHRS, CDR2 YFSETQ. The CDR3 runs 15 residues.

This clonotype was seen repeatedly, ten times or more. The chain uses TRBV12-3 or TRBV12-4 and TRBJ2-5; 9 bases match TRBD1. V dropped 5 bases and J dropped 1; count of bases not matched to a gene: 5. The CDR3 is made up of 15 amino acids. The CDR3 reads CASSLRQGVQETQYF. In DNA form, the CDR3 reads TGTGCCAGCAGTCTTCGACAGGGGGTCCAAGAGACCCAGTACTTC.

This clonotype was counted between two and nine times. This chain uses TRBV7-8 with TRBJ2-5; D remains unclear. Germline lookup yields CDR1 SGHVS and CDR2 FQNEAQ. The ends were cut back, 6 bases at V and 9 bases at J, with 11 bases in the middle. This CDR3 contains 11 residues. CDR3 DNA: TGTGCCAGCAGACTCCTGGGATCCCAGTACTTC. Encoded protein: CASRLLGSQYF.

In this sample, this clonotype turned up many times. The chain is built from TRBV4-1 and TRBJ2-4; D is undetermined. This CDR3 region has 14 residues. CDR1 is MGHRA and CDR2 is YSYEKL in the germline V gene. Trimming took 0 bases from V and 6 from J, leaving 9 bases between them. The CDR3 coding sequence is TGCGCCAGCAGCCAAGACAGTTTTGGAAACATTCAGTACTTC. This sequence encodes CASSQDSFGNIQYF.

This clonotype has ten or more counts. One junction end disagrees with the germline gene, perhaps due to a read error. This chain connects TRBV7-7 to TRBJ2-2; D unclear. In germline, CDR1 is SSHAT, CDR2 FNYEAQ (reference sequence). The CDR3 totals 15 residues. CDR3 DNA: TGTGCTAGCAGCCCCCTGGATATGCTAACCGGGGAGCTGTTTTTT. This encodes CASSPLDMLTGELFF.

This clonotype was counted ten times or more. The chain employs TRBV5-1 and TRBJ2-7, with TRBD1 matching 7 bases. Per the germline V gene, CDR1 is SGHRS and CDR2 is YFSETQ. The CDR3 runs to 15 residues. After removal of 4 bases from V and 2 bases from J, the junction contained 9 bases not matched to a gene. CDR3 sequence: CASSPQPGQPYEQYF. The CDR3 DNA is TGCGCCAGCAGCCCTCAGCCGGGACAGCCCTACGAGCAGTACTTC.

This clonotype was seen only a few times. This rearrangement joins TRBV5-1 to TRBJ2-2; 11 positions agree with TRBD2. The CDR3 contains 17 residues. V shed 1 base, J shed 5 bases, and the junction held 7 bases outside the gene matches. In germline, CDR1 is SGHRS, CDR2 YFSETQ. The DNA for the CDR3 is TGCGCCAGCAGCTTGAAAACTAGCGGGAGCCGGACCGGGGAGCTGTTTTTT. It encodes CASSLKTSGSRTGELFF. The full variable domain, completed using reference TRBV5-1 and TRBJ2-2, is KAGVTQTPRYLIKTRGQQVTLSCSPISGHRSVSWYQQTPGQGLQFLFEYFSETQRNKGNFPGRFSGRQFSNSRSEMNVSTLELGDSALYLCASSLKTSGSRTGELFFGEGSRLTVL.

The genes are TRBV7-9 and TRBJ1-1, with 7 bases identical to TRBD1. The CDR3 is made up of 15 amino acids. Germline CDR1 SEHNR, CDR2 FQNEAQ (reference sequence). The trim removed 5 bases at V and 7 bases at J, leaving 13 bases unmatched. DNA of the CDR3: TGTGCCAGCAGCGGCCGGGACAGCCCTAGGGGTGAAGCTTTCTTT. Translation gives CASSGRDSPRGEAFF.

This sequence joins TRBV4-1 and TRBJ2-1; no firm D call. V was cut by 0 bases and J by 8 bases, with 11 bases left in between. CDR3 length: 14 amino acids. Germline V CDR1 and CDR2: MGHRA, YSYEKL. CDR3 nucleotides: TGCGCCAGCAGCCAAGACGGCACATTTGATGAGCAGTTCTTC. This sequence encodes CASSQDGTFDEQFF.